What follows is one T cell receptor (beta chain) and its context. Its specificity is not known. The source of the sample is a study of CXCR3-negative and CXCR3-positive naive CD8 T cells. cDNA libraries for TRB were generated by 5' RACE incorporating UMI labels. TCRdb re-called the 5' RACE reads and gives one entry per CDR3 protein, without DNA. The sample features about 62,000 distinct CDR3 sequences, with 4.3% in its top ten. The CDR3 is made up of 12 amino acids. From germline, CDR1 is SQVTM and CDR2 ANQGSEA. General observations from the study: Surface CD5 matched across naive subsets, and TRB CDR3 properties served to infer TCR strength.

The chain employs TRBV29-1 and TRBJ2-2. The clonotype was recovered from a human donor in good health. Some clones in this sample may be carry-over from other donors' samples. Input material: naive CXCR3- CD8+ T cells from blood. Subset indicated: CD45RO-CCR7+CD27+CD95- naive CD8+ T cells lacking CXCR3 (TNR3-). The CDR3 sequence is CSVAGSTGELFF.